These 30 T cell receptor beta chains came from one sample sequenced in a study of control samples from healthy donors and cancer patients (dated by TCRdb to the early 2020s). The library came from the immunoSEQ multiplex PCR assay. Imported from immuneACCESS, the table was reduced by TCRdb to in-frame sequences with V and J called. These copies leave out some clones; in studies compared against another copy, an unresolved V gene accounts for under half, and the cause of the remainder is not known. This sample has 390,000 or so clones in its table, and around 90% of those were observed once. The ten largest account for 5% to 7% of the sample. The sequenced material came from PBMCs. Every receptor here comes from a man in his forties with head and neck cancer.

This rearrangement joins TRBV19 to TRBJ1-1; the D is unclear. The CDR3 loop spans 16 amino acids. Germline V lookup: CDR1 LNHDA, CDR2 SQIVND (reference sequence). V gave up 1 base and J gave up 8 bases, with 20 bases separating them. CDR3 amino acids: CASSIGLSLSTKEAFF. The CDR3 nucleotides read TGTGCCAGTAGTATAGGTTTGTCCCTTTCCACAAAAGAAGCTTTCTTT.

The V and J genes are TRBV4-3 and TRBJ2-1, with D perhaps matching TRBD1 or TRBD2 (5 bases each). The ends were cut back, 3 bases at V and 9 bases at J, with 12 bases in the middle. The CDR3 is 13 amino acids. Germline CDR1 LGHNA, CDR2 YSLEER. Written as DNA, the CDR3 is TGCGCCAGCAGCCAGGTACAGGCGGGTGAGCAGTTCTTC. This gives the protein CASSQVQAGEQFF.

A remark on this clone: Distinct nucleotide sequences in the sample also encode this CDR3. The chain joins TRBV15 to TRBJ2-7; tentatively, D is TRBD1 (5 bases). Trimming took 5 bases from V and 3 from J, leaving 11 bases between them. There are 13 residues in the CDR3. Germline values: CDR1 LNHNV, CDR2 YYDKDF (reference sequence). The CDR3 loop reads CATSRDRYYEQYF. CDR3 bases: TGTGCCACCAGCCGTGACAGATACTACGAGCAGTACTTC. The whole variable domain, remainder taken from reference TRBV15 and TRBJ2-7, is DAMVIQNPRYQVTQFGKPVTLSCSQTLNHNVMYWYQQKSSQAPKLLFHYYDKDFNNEADTPDNFQSRRPNTSFCFLDIRSPGLGDTAMYLCATSRDRYYEQYFGPGTRLTVT.

V usage is TRBV10-3 and J usage is TRBJ1-6; no clear D gene. V lost 5 bases and J 2 bases, leaving 10 bases between the germline ends. Germline V lookup: CDR1 ENHRY, CDR2 SYGVKD. This CDR3 region has 15 residues. Written as DNA, the CDR3 is TGTGCCATCAGTTCGGCCGGGACCTATAATTCACCCCTCCACTTT. Translation: CAISSAGTYNSPLHF.

The chain uses TRBV27 and TRBJ2-7; D possibly corresponds to TRBD2 (5 bases). Trimming pared 0 bases from V and 5 bases from J, leaving 8 bases between. CDR1 and CDR2 (germline): MNHEY, SMNVEV (reference sequence). The CDR3 length is 13 residues. Written as DNA, the CDR3 is TGTGCCAGCAGTTTATCGGGAGAGAACGAGCAGTACTTC. Translating it yields CASSLSGENEQYF.

The chain has TRBV5-1 and TRBJ2-2, with 9 bases aligning to TRBD1. The CDR3 spans 15 residues. The germline gives CDR1 SGHRS, CDR2 YFSETQ. V lost 6 bases to trimming and J lost 4 bases; unmatched junction nucleotides: 7. CDR3 in amino acids: CASTPDRGGTGELFF. CDR3 DNA: TGCGCCAGCACCCCGGACAGGGGTGGCACCGGGGAGCTGTTTTTT.

V usage is TRBV5-1 and J usage is TRBJ1-1; the D gene is possibly TRBD1 (5 bases). The CDR3 covers 15 residues. CDR1 is SGHRS and CDR2 is YFSETQ in the germline V gene. The V end lost 0 bases, the J end lost 1 base, and 10 bases lay between the germline ends. CDR3 DNA sequence: TGCGCCAGCAGCTTGGGTATAGGGGAGAACACTGAAGCTTTCTTT. Its translation is CASSLGIGENTEAFF.

The J gene is TRBJ2-3, the V gene TRBV19; 10 bases are shared with TRBD2. J was trimmed by 3 bases and V by 9 bases; bases with no gene match: 9. The CDR3 covers 15 residues. Per the germline V gene, CDR1 is LNHDA and CDR2 is SQIVND (reference sequence). CDR3 nucleotide sequence: TGTGCCAGACCCGAGCGGGAGGGCTTTACAGATACGCAGTATTTT. This codes for CARPEREGFTDTQYF. Combining the CDR3 with reference TRBV19 and TRBJ2-3 gives the whole variable domain DGGITQSPKYLFRKEGQNVTLSCEQNLNHDAMYWYRQDPGQGLRLIYYSQIVNDFQKGDIAEGYSVSREKKESFPLTVTSAQKNPTAFYLCARPEREGFTDTQYFGPGTRLTVL.

The chain has TRBV29-1 and TRBJ2-3; 7 positions agree with TRBD2. The CDR3 length is 15 residues. Trimming took 2 bases from V and 0 from J; bases not matched to a gene: 5. The germline gives CDR1 SQVTM, CDR2 ANQGSEA. DNA of the CDR3: TGCAGCGTTGAAATGCGGGAGCTCAGCACAGATACGCAGTATTTT. Its translation: CSVEMRELSTDTQYF.

The rearrangement joins TRBV6-6 to TRBJ1-1, with D uncertain. The CDR3 sequence is 11 residues long. The germline V gene has CDR1 MNHNY and CDR2 SVGAGI (reference sequence). V lost 5 bases and J lost 7, with 8 bases in between. CDR3 DNA: TGTGCCAGCAGTACCTACAGTGAAGCTTTCTTT. Protein: CASSTYSEAFF.

This clone appeared once. The chain has TRBV10-3 and TRBJ2-7; D perhaps matches TRBD2 (7 bases). Germline V gives CDR1 ENHRY, CDR2 SYGVKD. Trimming shortened V by 2 bases and J by 6 bases, and 14 bases separated the two germline ends. This CDR3 is 14 amino acids long. For the CDR3, the DNA is TGTGCCATCAGTGAGGGGGGGGCGAAGGCCGAGCAGTACTTC. This encodes CAISEGGAKAEQYF.

The chain carries TRBV25-1 and TRBJ2-5; D may match TRBD1 or TRBD2 (5 bases each). CDR3 size: 14 residues. V lost 5 bases, J lost 2 bases, and 12 bases lay in between. Per the germline V gene, CDR1 is MGHDK and CDR2 is SYGVNS. The CDR3 sequence is CASSYRGSQETQYF. The DNA for the CDR3 is TGTGCCAGCAGTTACCGGGGCTCACAAGAGACCCAGTACTTC.

The V and J genes are TRBV2 and TRBJ1-5, with D unresolved. Per the germline V gene, CDR1 is SNHLY and CDR2 is FYNNEI. Trimming pared 1 base from V and 6 bases from J, leaving 13 bases between. The CDR3 consists of 15 residues. Here the CDR3 reads CASSEGAPLVQPQHF. The CDR3 DNA reads TGTGCCAGCAGTGAAGGGGCACCATTGGTTCAGCCCCAGCATTTT.

The chain links TRBV27 to TRBJ2-7; perhaps TRBD1 as D (6 bases). The CDR3 sequence is 14 residues long. Germline V gives CDR1 MNHEY, CDR2 SMNVEV (reference sequence). V dropped 6 bases and J dropped 0 bases, with 12 bases sitting between them. The CDR3 reads CASRLTGSSYEQYF. CDR3 DNA sequence: TGTGCCAGCAGACTGACAGGATCCTCCTACGAGCAGTACTTC.

This clone was seen once. V and J are TRBV7-2 and TRBJ2-1; TRBD2 matches 9 bases. Trimming cost V 5 bases and J 9 bases; bases outside gene matches: 8. The CDR3 contains 14 residues. CDR1 and CDR2 (germline): SGHTA, FQGNSA. The CDR3 nucleotides are TGTGCCAGCAGCCCCTCTAGCGGGGTTAGTGAGCAGTTCTTC. Its protein product is CASSPSSGVSEQFF.

This rearrangement joins TRBV9 to TRBJ2-5; no firm D call. V shed 9 bases and J shed 5 bases, with 11 bases lying between them. The CDR3 covers 11 residues. CDR1 and CDR2 from the germline V gene are SGDLS and YYNGEE. The chain's CDR3 is CANICRETQYF. The CDR3, as DNA: TGTGCCAACATATGCCGGGAGACCCAGTACTTC. The full variable domain, with the rest looked up from reference TRBV9 and TRBJ2-5, is DSGVTQTPKHLITATGQRVTLRCSPRSGDLSVYWYQQSLDQGLQFLIQYYNGEERAKGNILERFSAQQFPDLHSELNLSSLELGDSALYFCANICRETQYFGPGTRLLVL.

V gene TRBV28 combines with J gene TRBJ1-5, with D unclear. The CDR3 contains 13 residues. Deletions cut 6 bases from V and 4 bases from J, with 10 bases between. Germline-derived CDR1 and CDR2 are MDHEN and SYDVKM. The DNA for the CDR3 is TGTGCCAGCAGCCCTGAGCAGAATCAGCCCCAGCATTTT. It encodes CASSPEQNQPQHF.

V and J are TRBV28 and TRBJ2-7; 8 nucleotides agree with TRBD1. Per the germline V gene, CDR1 is MDHEN and CDR2 is SYDVKM. Unmatched junction bases numbered 2, after V lost 3 bases and J lost 7 bases. This CDR3 is built from 12 residues. The CDR3 bases are TGTGCCAGCAGTTTCGGGACAGGTGAGCAGTACTTC. Its protein product is CASSFGTGEQYF.

The rearrangement uses TRBV7-2 and TRBJ1-2; D possibly corresponds to TRBD1 (5 bases). The CDR3 spans 16 residues. V lost 1 base and J 6 bases, leaving 18 bases between the germline ends. Germline CDR1 and CDR2: SGHTA and FQGNSA. The CDR3 reads CASSLVAGPRGDGYTF. The CDR3 nucleotides are TGTGCCAGCAGCTTAGTCGCAGGGCCCCGCGGGGATGGCTACACCTTC. Filled out from reference TRBV7-2 and TRBJ1-2, the complete variable domain reads GAGVSQSPSNKVTEKGKDVELRCDPISGHTALYWYRQSLGQGLEFLIYFQGNSAPDKSGLPSDRFSAERTGGSVSTLTIQRTQQEDSAVYLCASSLVAGPRGDGYTFGSGTRLTVV.

V usage is TRBV6-6 and J usage is TRBJ1-4; D is possibly TRBD1 (6 bases). This CDR3 comprises 15 residues. Trimming stripped 2 bases from V and 3 bases from J, with 10 bases between. The germline CDR1 and CDR2 sequences are MNHNY and SVGAGI (reference sequence). The DNA for the CDR3 is TGTGCCAGCAGTTACATATCAGGGGCTAATGAAAAACTGTTTTTT. This translates into CASSYISGANEKLFF.

The chain is built from TRBV7-2 and TRBJ2-1; no clear D. The germline V gene has CDR1 SGHTA and CDR2 FQGNSA. The V gene lost 4 bases and the J gene lost 9 bases, with 13 bases spanning the gap. The CDR3 totals 13 residues. Here the CDR3 DNA reads TGTGCCAGCAGCTACAGACCCATTGTTGAGCAGTTCTTC. This codes for CASSYRPIVEQFF. The full variable domain, in which reference TRBV7-2 and TRBJ2-1 provide the parts outside the CDR3, is GAGVSQSPSNKVTEKGKDVELRCDPISGHTALYWYRQSLGQGLEFLIYFQGNSAPDKSGLPSDRFSAERTGGSVSTLTIQRTQQEDSAVYLCASSYRPIVEQFFGPGTRLTVL.

The chain links TRBV28 to TRBJ1-1; D gene uncertain. CDR1 and CDR2 from the germline V gene are MDHEN and SYDVKM. The V end was cut by 3 bases, the J end by 5 bases, with 13 bases between. The CDR3 runs to 14 residues. The CDR3 region has the DNA TGTGCCAGCAGTTTGTGGAGGAGCGGGACTGAAGCTTTCTTT. It is translated as CASSLWRSGTEAFF.

This chain joins TRBV9 and TRBJ2-1; D is unresolved. Germline CDR1 and CDR2: SGDLS and YYNGEE. Trimming removed 4 bases at V and 6 bases at J, with 17 bases between. This CDR3 region has 15 residues. CDR3 sequence: CASSPQPPHVNEQFF. The CDR3 nucleotides are TGTGCCAGCAGCCCCCAACCTCCACACGTCAATGAGCAGTTCTTC. The whole variable domain, filled in from reference TRBV9 and TRBJ2-1, reads DSGVTQTPKHLITATGQRVTLRCSPRSGDLSVYWYQQSLDQGLQFLIQYYNGEERAKGNILERFSAQQFPDLHSELNLSSLELGDSALYFCASSPQPPHVNEQFFGPGTRLTVL.

This clone came up once. This chain uses TRBV19 with TRBJ2-7, with D unresolved. V gave up 3 bases and J gave up 6 bases, with 9 bases separating them. CDR1 and CDR2 (germline): LNHDA, SQIVND (reference sequence). The CDR3 has 12 amino acids. The CDR3 loop is CASSIEKGEQYF. The CDR3, as DNA: TGTGCCAGTAGTATTGAAAAGGGCGAGCAGTACTTC.

CDR3 sequence reads: CASRPSRQAESEQYF. CDR3 coding DNA: TGTGCCAGCAGACCATCGAGGCAGGCGGAGAGTGAGCAGTACTTC. The J gene is TRBJ2-7, the V gene TRBV5-4; no definite D call. Trimming removed 5 bases at V and 7 bases at J, with 22 bases between. CDR3 length equals 15 residues. Germline-derived CDR1 and CDR2 are SGHNT and YYREEE (reference sequence).

A remark on this clone: Additional DNA sequences in this sample encode the identical CDR3. The chain has TRBV5-1 and TRBJ2-1; D might be TRBD2 (6 bases). The length of the CDR3 is 14 residues. Germline assignment: CDR1 SGHRS and CDR2 YFSETQ. V was clipped by 0 bases and J by 8 bases, with 12 bases between them. This CDR3 is CASSLGLGGDEQFF. The CDR3 DNA follows: TGCGCCAGCAGCTTGGGGCTGGGGGGAGATGAGCAGTTCTTC.

The chain recombines TRBV28 with TRBJ2-5; a possible D gene is TRBD1 (5 bases). The V and J ends lost 8 bases and 2 bases respectively, with 9 bases between them. The CDR3 spans 12 residues. Germline V gives CDR1 MDHEN, CDR2 SYDVKM. DNA for the CDR3: TGTGCCAGCGAGCGACAGCAAGAGACCCAGTACTTC. This gives the protein CASERQQETQYF.

J is TRBJ2-5 and V is TRBV11-2; D gene ambiguous. Trimming pared 7 bases from V and 5 bases from J, leaving 8 bases between. In germline, CDR1 is SGHAT, CDR2 FQNNGV. The CDR3 extends over 11 amino acids. The CDR3 nucleotides read TGTGCCAGCACGCTTGGGGAGACCCAGTACTTC. Its translation: CASTLGETQYF.

The V call is TRBV4-3, the J call TRBJ1-4; 10 positions match TRBD1. This CDR3 region has 16 residues. The ends lost 4 bases at V and 7 bases at J; junction bases unmatched: 9. The V gene's germline CDR1 is LGHNA and CDR2 YSLEER. The CDR3 loop is CASSRDRGGSAEKLFF. The CDR3 coding sequence is TGCGCCAGCAGCCGGGACAGGGGAGGCTCAGCTGAAAAACTGTTTTTT.

This chain links TRBV6-1 with TRBJ1-4, with D unclear. V was pared by 1 base and J by 6 bases, with 12 bases between. Germline CDR1 reads MNHNS; CDR2 reads SASEGT. CDR3 length: 15 residues. CDR3 sequence (DNA): TGTGCCAGCAGTGAAGTGGCAGCCTTTGATGAAAAACTGTTTTTT. It translates to CASSEVAAFDEKLFF.